This T cell receptor beta chain was recovered during a study of cytomegalovirus exposure and HLA in healthy donors. V lost 3 bases to trimming and J lost 4 bases; unmatched junction nucleotides: 6. This CDR3 spans 16 amino acids. Looked up from germline, CDR1 is SGHTA and CDR2 is FQGNSA. Vbeta (60) and Jbeta (13) primers were used in the PCR. Produced via immunoSEQ multiplex PCR; TCRdb's table is partial and in-frame only. The data show more than 90,000 clones, under 85% seen once. The rearrangement links TRBV7-2 to TRBJ2-2, with TRBD2 matching over 9 bases. The sample taken for sequencing was PBMCs. The receptor was derived from a man aged 40-55 years in good health and CMV-seronegative. CDR3 protein: CASSFTLGLATGELFF. CDR3 sequence (DNA): TGTGCCAGCAGCTTTACGTTGGGACTAGCCACCGGGGAGCTGTTTTTT. The full variable domain, with the rest looked up from reference TRBV7-2 and TRBJ2-2, is GAGVSQSPSNKVTEKGKDVELRCDPISGHTALYWYRQSLGQGLEFLIYFQGNSAPDKSGLPSDRFSAERTGGSVSTLTIQRTQQEDSAVYLCASSFTLGLATGELFFGEGSRLTVL.